Included here is one T cell receptor beta chain sequence, with context. What it binds is unknown. This entry is derived from a study of T cells in localized non-small cell lung cancer. Assay: immunoSEQ multiplex PCR; the TCRdb copy retains only in-frame clones and omits some. The sample records roughly 17,000 clones, around 89% being singletons. Per the germline V gene, CDR1 is ENHRY and CDR2 is SYGVKD. The CDR3 totals 14 residues. Between the trimmed V and J ends, which lost 11 bases and 8 bases, there was a span of 22 bases. The study's findings and limits: Longer overall survival was associated with a higher density of T cells in the blood. Adjacent uninvolved lung had the highest clonality, suggesting focused antigen responses. Heterogeneity within the tumor remains possible, as just one region underwent sequencing. Appearing in adjacent lung were a median roughly 60 of the top 100 tumor clones.

Sequences were derived from peripheral blood, sampled before any cancer treatment. This clonotype originated in a male donor older than 55 with stage II squamous cell lung carcinoma. This sequence joins TRBV10-3 and TRBJ2-4, with a possible D match to TRBD1 (6 bases). The CDR3 reads CASRPRQVFDIQYF. For the CDR3, the DNA is TGTGCCTCCCGCCCGAGACAGGTATTCGACATTCAGTACTTC.